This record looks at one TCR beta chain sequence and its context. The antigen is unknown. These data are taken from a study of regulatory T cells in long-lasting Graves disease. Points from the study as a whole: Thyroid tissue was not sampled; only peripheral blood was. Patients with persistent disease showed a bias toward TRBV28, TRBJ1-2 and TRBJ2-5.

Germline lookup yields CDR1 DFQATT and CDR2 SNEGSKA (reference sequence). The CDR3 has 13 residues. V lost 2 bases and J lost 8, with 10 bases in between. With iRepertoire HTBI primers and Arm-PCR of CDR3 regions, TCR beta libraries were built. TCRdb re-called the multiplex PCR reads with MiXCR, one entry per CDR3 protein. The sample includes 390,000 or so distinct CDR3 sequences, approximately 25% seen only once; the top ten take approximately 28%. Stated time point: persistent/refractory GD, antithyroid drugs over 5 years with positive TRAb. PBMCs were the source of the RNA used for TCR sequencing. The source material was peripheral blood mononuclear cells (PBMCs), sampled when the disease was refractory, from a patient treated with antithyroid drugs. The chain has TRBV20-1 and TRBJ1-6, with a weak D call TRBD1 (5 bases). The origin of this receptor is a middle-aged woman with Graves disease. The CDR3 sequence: CSARKLGDSPLHF. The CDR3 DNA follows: TGCAGTGCTAGAAAACTAGGGGATTCACCCCTCCACTTT.